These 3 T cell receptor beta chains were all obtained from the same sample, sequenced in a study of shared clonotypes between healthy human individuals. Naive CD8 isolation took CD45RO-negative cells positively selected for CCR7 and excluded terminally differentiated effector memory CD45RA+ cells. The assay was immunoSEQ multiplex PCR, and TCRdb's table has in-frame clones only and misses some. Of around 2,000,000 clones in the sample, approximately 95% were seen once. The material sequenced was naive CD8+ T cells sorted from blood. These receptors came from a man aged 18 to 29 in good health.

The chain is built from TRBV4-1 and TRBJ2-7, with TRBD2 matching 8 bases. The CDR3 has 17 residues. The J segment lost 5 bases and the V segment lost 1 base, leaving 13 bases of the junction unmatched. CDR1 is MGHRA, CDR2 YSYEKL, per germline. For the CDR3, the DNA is TGCGCCAGCAGCCAAGCGGCGGGGACGGGAGGGCGGGACGAGCAGTACTTC. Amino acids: CASSQAAGTGGRDEQYF.

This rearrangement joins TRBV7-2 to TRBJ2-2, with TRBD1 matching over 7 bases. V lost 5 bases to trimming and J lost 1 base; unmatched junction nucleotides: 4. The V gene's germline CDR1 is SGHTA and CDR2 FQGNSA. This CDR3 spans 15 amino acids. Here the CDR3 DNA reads TGTGCCAGCAGCGACGGGACAGTGAACACCGGGGAGCTGTTTTTT. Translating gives CASSDGTVNTGELFF.

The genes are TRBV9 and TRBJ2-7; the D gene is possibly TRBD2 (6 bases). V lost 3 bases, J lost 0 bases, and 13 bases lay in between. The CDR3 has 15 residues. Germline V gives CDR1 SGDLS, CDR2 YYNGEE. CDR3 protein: CASSAGGAASYEQYF. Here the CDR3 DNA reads TGTGCCAGCAGCGCTGGCGGGGCAGCCTCCTACGAGCAGTACTTC.